The entry below gives a single T cell receptor (beta chain) sequence along with its context. At one end, the junction sequence differs from germline, possibly due to a read error. This sample is part of a study of cytomegalovirus exposure and HLA in healthy donors. The CDR3 length is 13 residues. Germline assignment: CDR1 SGHTA and CDR2 FQGNSA. The PCR was carried out with 60 Vbeta primers and 13 Jbeta primers. Data came from immunoSEQ multiplex PCR; TCRdb stores just in-frame clones and leaves some out. The sample lists 150,000 to 200,000 clones, roughly 76% occurring once. The sequenced material came from PBMCs. The chain uses TRBV7-2 and TRBJ1-3; maybe TRBD1 (5 bases). The receptor was derived from a human donor in good health. This CDR3 is CAEAGVAGSTIYF. The CDR3 DNA reads TGTGCCGAAGCGGGGGTGGCTGGAAGCACCATATATTTT.